What follows are 30 T cell receptor beta chains derived from one specimen sequenced in a study of blood T cell repertoires in COVID-19. Clones were read by immunoSEQ multiplex PCR, and TCRdb kept only the in-frame ones, dropping some. The sample lists about 58,000 clones, about nine tenths occurring once. Sequenced material: peripheral blood. The receptor source for this set is a man in his 60s with acute or convalescent COVID-19.

The V gene is TRBV6-5, the J gene TRBJ2-7; weak D call: TRBD1 (6 bases). The V gene lost 0 bases and the J gene lost 3 bases, with 9 bases spanning the gap. CDR3 size: 14 residues. CDR1 and CDR2 (germline): MNHEY, SVGAGI. Here the CDR3 reads CASSYSRDNYEQYF. CDR3 nucleotides: TGTGCCAGCAGTTACTCGAGGGACAACTACGAGCAGTACTTC.

This rearrangement joins TRBV7-2 to TRBJ1-4; D gene unclear. V gave up 5 bases and J gave up 5 bases, with 15 bases separating them. The V gene's germline CDR1 is SGHTA and CDR2 FQGNSA. This CDR3 has 15 residues. The CDR3 DNA is TGTGCCAGCAGCACCGCCGGGATCGCCAATGAAAAACTGTTTTTT. It specifies CASSTAGIANEKLFF.

V usage is TRBV14 and J usage is TRBJ1-3, with 9 bases aligning to TRBD1. V trimming: 1 base; J trimming: 0 bases; junction bases outside the gene matches: 4. CDR1 SGHDN and CDR2 FVKESK come from the germline V gene. The CDR3 has 17 amino acids. CDR3 loop: CASSQVDRGYSGNTIYF. The CDR3 DNA sequence: TGTGCCAGCAGCCAAGTGGACAGGGGTTACTCTGGAAACACCATATATTTT.

The gene calls are TRBV6-4 and TRBJ1-5, with a possible D match to TRBD1 (5 bases). The V gene lost 0 bases and the J gene lost 9 bases, with 9 bases spanning the gap. Germline CDR1 reads MRHNA; CDR2 reads SNTAGT. The CDR3 sequence is 13 residues long. Written as DNA, the CDR3 is TGTGCCAGCAGTGACTCGAAGGGGTTGCCCCAGCATTTT. Translated, it gives CASSDSKGLPQHF.

This clone has a handful of counts. This chain joins TRBV10-3 and TRBJ2-1; D might be TRBD2 (6 bases). CDR3 length: 15 residues. The V gene lost 1 base and the J gene lost 1 base, with 8 bases spanning the gap. CDR1 and CDR2 (germline): ENHRY, SYGVKD. The CDR3 sequence: CAISELSGSYNEQFF. For the CDR3, the DNA is TGTGCCATCAGTGAGTTGAGCGGGTCCTACAATGAGCAGTTCTTC.

The chain links TRBV7-2 to TRBJ2-3; no firm D call. Between the trimmed V and J ends, which lost 0 bases and 6 bases, there was a span of 4 bases. There are 12 residues in the CDR3. Germline-derived CDR1 and CDR2 are SGHTA and FQGNSA. The CDR3 loop reads CASSLASDTQYF. The CDR3 DNA reads as TGTGCCAGCAGCTTAGCTTCTGATACGCAGTATTTT.

CDR3 DNA sequence: TGTGCCAGCAGCTGGTCAGGGGCCGAGCAGTACTTC. Its protein is CASSWSGAEQYF. This chain connects TRBV5-8 to TRBJ2-7; D is possibly TRBD1 (6 bases). CDR3 length: 12 amino acids. Trimming left V 3 bases short and J 6 bases short, with 10 bases between. Per the germline V gene, CDR1 is SGHTS and CDR2 is YDEGEE.

The chain recombines TRBV18 with TRBJ2-7; D remains ambiguous. The CDR3 has 15 residues. Trimming pared 1 base from V and 4 bases from J, leaving 14 bases between. Germline assignment: CDR1 KGHSH and CDR2 LQKENI. The CDR3 sequence: CASSPRSGRPYEQYF. The DNA for the CDR3 is TGTGCCAGCTCACCACGGTCAGGCAGGCCGTACGAGCAGTACTTC.

The chain links TRBV19 to TRBJ1-2; 7 bases line up with TRBD1. CDR1 LNHDA and CDR2 SQIVND come from the germline V gene (reference sequence). V trimming: 4 bases; J trimming: 4 bases; junction bases outside the gene matches: 18. The CDR3 has 18 residues. CDR3 coding DNA: TGTGCCAGTAGTACGGCCCTCATTAGGGGGACAGCGGTCTATGGCTACACCTTC. It translates to CASSTALIRGTAVYGYTF.

The chain uses TRBV11-2 and TRBJ2-3, with D possibly being TRBD1 (5 bases). Looked up from germline, CDR1 is SGHAT and CDR2 is FQNNGV. V dropped 5 bases and J dropped 9 bases, with 12 bases sitting between them. The CDR3 runs to 12 residues. The CDR3 bases are TGTGCCAGCAGCCCCCAGGGTTGGACGCAGTATTTT. This gives the protein CASSPQGWTQYF.

CDR3 nucleotide sequence: TGTGCCAGCAGGCCTAAAACTAGACCCTCTACTGAGCAGTTCTTC. Its translation: CASRPKTRPSTEQFF. This chain connects TRBV7-9 to TRBJ2-1; possible D gene TRBD2, 5 bases. The CDR3 length is 15 residues. Germline loops: CDR1 SEHNR, CDR2 FQNEAQ (reference sequence). V lost 6 bases, J lost 9 bases, and 21 bases lay in between. The variable domain in full, with the rest retrieved from reference TRBV7-9 and TRBJ2-1, is DTGVSQNPRHKITKRGQNVTFRCDPISEHNRLYWYRQTLGQGPEFLTYFQNEAQLEKSRLLSDRFSAERPKGSFSTLEIQRTEQGDSAMYLCASRPKTRPSTEQFFGPGTRLTVL.

A single count supports this clone. The chain joins TRBV3-1 (or the pseudogene TRBV3-2) to TRBJ1-2; D not certain. The CDR3 runs to 15 residues. Trimming took 1 base from V and 3 from J, leaving 12 bases between them. The germline gives CDR1 LGHDT, CDR2 YNNKEL (reference sequence). CDR3 sequence (DNA): TGTGCCAGCAGCCAAGGGATGGGCAGGCACTATGGCTACACCTTC. This sequence encodes CASSQGMGRHYGYTF.

The count of this clone is one. The chain is built from TRBV27 and TRBJ1-1; no firm D call. Germline V gene data show CDR1 as MNHEY and CDR2 as SMNVEV (reference sequence). Trimming removed 5 bases at V and 1 base at J, with 11 bases between. The CDR3 is 14 amino acids. DNA of the CDR3: TGTGCCAGCAGTATGAGATCAGGGAACACTGAAGCTTTCTTT. It encodes CASSMRSGNTEAFF.

Of note for this clone: This sample includes further DNA sequences coding for the same CDR3. The rearrangement joins TRBV7-2 to TRBJ1-3, with TRBD1 matching over 7 bases. V lost 5 bases to trimming and J lost 2 bases; unmatched junction nucleotides: 3. In germline, CDR1 is SGHTA, CDR2 FQGNSA. The CDR3 spans 14 residues. The CDR3: CASSPDRAGNTIYF. CDR3 nucleotide sequence: TGTGCCAGCAGCCCTGACAGGGCTGGAAACACCATATATTTT.

V is TRBV11-2 and J is TRBJ1-1; the D is unclear. From germline, CDR1 is SGHAT and CDR2 FQNNGV. This CDR3 has 14 amino acids. Trimming pared 7 bases from V and 4 bases from J, leaving 16 bases between. This CDR3 reads CASNRPRFGTEAFF. In DNA form, the CDR3 reads TGTGCCAGCAATCGTCCGCGTTTTGGCACTGAAGCTTTCTTT. Combining the CDR3 with reference TRBV11-2 and TRBJ1-1 gives the whole variable domain EAGVAQSPRYKIIEKRQSVAFWCNPISGHATLYWYQQILGQGPKLLIQFQNNGVVDDSQLPKDRFSAERLKGVDSTLKIQPAKLEDSAVYLCASNRPRFGTEAFFGQGTRLTVV.

The CDR3 sequence is CASSLVGRAGSYNEQFF. CDR3 DNA sequence: TGTGCCAGCAGCTTAGTTGGGCGGGCAGGATCCTACAATGAGCAGTTCTTC. The chain is built from TRBV7-8 and TRBJ2-1; D possibly corresponds to TRBD2 (5 bases). In germline, CDR1 is SGHVS, CDR2 FQNEAQ. The CDR3 contains 17 residues. Trimming pared 1 base from V and 1 base from J, leaving 14 bases between.

The V gene is TRBV19, the J gene TRBJ1-5; TRBD1 might be the D (5 bases). From germline, CDR1 is LNHDA and CDR2 SQIVND (reference sequence). V dropped 3 bases and J dropped 0 bases, with 18 bases sitting between them. CDR3 size: 18 residues. CDR3 sequence (DNA): TGTGCCAGTAGTATCAGGCAGGGTTGGGATTATAGCAATCAGCCCCAGCATTTT. This encodes CASSIRQGWDYSNQPQHF.

This chain connects TRBV9 to TRBJ2-1; D is perhaps TRBD1 (5 bases). Germline CDR1 SGDLS, CDR2 YYNGEE. Trimming removed 0 bases at V and 4 bases at J, with 17 bases between. The CDR3 contains 17 residues. The CDR3 DNA is TGTGCCAGCAGCGTAGCTTTCACCCCAGACAGATACAATGAGCAGTTCTTC. Translating gives CASSVAFTPDRYNEQFF.

This rearrangement joins TRBV29-1 to TRBJ2-1; 9 nucleotides align to TRBD2. CDR1 is SQVTM, CDR2 ANQGSEA, per germline. This CDR3 is 16 amino acids long. With 4 bases clipped from V and 4 bases from J, the junction kept 11 bases outside the gene matches. CDR3 DNA sequence: TGCAGCGTTGGAGGGGGTGGGCTAGCGGGATACAATGAGCAGTTCTTC. Encoded protein: CSVGGGGLAGYNEQFF.

This chain links TRBV6-2 or TRBV6-3 with TRBJ2-7, with D possibly matching TRBD1 (6 bases). Per the germline V gene, CDR1 is MNHEY and CDR2 is SVGEGT. Trimming removed 5 bases from V and 1 base from J, with 9 bases in between. The CDR3 has 13 amino acids. The CDR3 region is CASSKTGSYEQYF. Here the CDR3 DNA reads TGTGCCAGCAGTAAGACAGGTTCCTACGAGCAGTACTTC.

J is TRBJ2-5 and V is TRBV7-6, with D unresolved. Per germline, CDR1 SGHVS and CDR2 FNYEAQ. Trimming cost V 0 bases and J 2 bases, with 13 bases left between them. The CDR3 loop spans 16 amino acids. CDR3 sequence (DNA): TGTGCCAGCAGCTTAGCATCTAGGTCTATGCAAGAGACCCAGTACTTC. This sequence encodes CASSLASRSMQETQYF. Full variable domain (rest looked up from reference TRBV7-6 and TRBJ2-5): GAGVSQSPRYKVTKRGQDVALRCDPISGHVSLYWYRQALGQGPEFLTYFNYEAQQDKSGLPNDRFSAERPEGSISTLTIQRTEQRDSAMYRCASSLASRSMQETQYFGPGTRLLVL.

The genes are TRBV19 and TRBJ2-7; TRBD1 might be the D (6 bases). Trimming took 5 bases from V and 3 from J, leaving 11 bases between them. CDR1 is LNHDA and CDR2 is SQIVND in the germline V gene (reference sequence). The CDR3 contains 13 residues. CDR3 sequence (DNA): TGTGCCAGTAGTTCACGGGACAACTACGAGCAGTACTTC. The encoded protein is CASSSRDNYEQYF.

V usage is TRBV6-5 and J usage is TRBJ1-1, with 10 nucleotides matching TRBD1. The germline V gene has CDR1 MNHEY and CDR2 SVGAGI. Trimming took 6 bases from V and 6 from J; bases not matched to a gene: 7. The CDR3 length is 14 residues. The CDR3 reads CASSPRQGASEAFF. The CDR3 coding sequence is TGTGCCAGCAGCCCAAGACAGGGGGCTTCTGAAGCTTTCTTT.

The gene calls are TRBV14 and TRBJ1-1; the match to TRBD1 covers 10 bases. The germline V gene has CDR1 SGHDN and CDR2 FVKESK. Germline trimming cut 4 bases from V and 6 bases from J; bases unmatched to any gene: 14. The CDR3 spans 17 residues. The CDR3 is CASSLYRTGTGDAEAFF. CDR3 coding DNA: TGTGCCAGCAGCCTGTACAGAACCGGGACAGGGGATGCTGAAGCTTTCTTT.

The chain employs TRBV28 and TRBJ2-1, with D possibly being TRBD1 (5 bases). The CDR3 totals 19 residues. Germline loops: CDR1 MDHEN, CDR2 SYDVKM. V lost 2 bases, J lost 0 bases, and 20 bases lay in between. CDR3 loop: CASSLKVVGRPSSYNEQFF. DNA for the CDR3: TGTGCCAGCAGTTTAAAGGTAGTGGGGCGGCCAAGCTCCTACAATGAGCAGTTCTTC.

The chain recombines TRBV10-3 with TRBJ2-7; D is undetermined. V was trimmed by 10 bases and J by 1 base, leaving 5 bases between them. Per the germline V gene, CDR1 is ENHRY and CDR2 is SYGVKD. The CDR3 is 10 residues long. The CDR3 loop reads CATGSYEQYF. The CDR3 DNA follows: TGTGCCACCGGGTCCTACGAGCAGTACTTC.

The V and J genes are TRBV30 and TRBJ1-5, with 10 positions matching TRBD1. Per the germline V gene, CDR1 is GTSNPN and CDR2 is SVGIG (reference sequence). The CDR3 length is 14 residues. V lost 1 base to trimming and J lost 6 bases; unmatched junction nucleotides: 3. CDR3 residues: CAWSGDRGPQPQHF. For the CDR3, the DNA is TGTGCCTGGAGTGGGGACAGGGGCCCTCAGCCCCAGCATTTT.

CDR3 nucleotide sequence: TGTGCCAGCAGGACCGGGACAGGGAGTCAAGCCCTCCACTTT. It specifies CASRTGTGSQALHF. The genes are TRBV28 and TRBJ1-6; 9 nucleotides align to TRBD1. Unmatched junction bases numbered 11, after V lost 6 bases and J lost 14 bases. Germline lookup yields CDR1 MDHEN and CDR2 SYDVKM. This CDR3 region has 14 residues.

The V gene is TRBV24-1, the J gene TRBJ2-3, with TRBD2 matching over 9 bases. This CDR3 has 14 residues. The ends lost 11 bases at V and 5 bases at J; junction bases unmatched: 10. Germline CDR1 KGHDR, CDR2 SFDVKD. CDR3 amino acids: CAISAGGPGDTQYF. As DNA, the CDR3 is TGTGCCATTTCGGCGGGAGGGCCGGGAGATACGCAGTATTTT.

The rearrangement uses TRBV7-9 and TRBJ1-1, with 9 nucleotides matching TRBD1. This CDR3 comprises 16 residues. The V gene's germline CDR1 is SEHNR and CDR2 FQNEAQ (reference sequence). Germline trimming cut 3 bases from V and 0 bases from J; bases unmatched to any gene: 5. The CDR3 is CASSFSTGGLNTEAFF. In DNA, the CDR3 is TGTGCCAGCAGCTTTTCGACAGGGGGGTTGAACACTGAAGCTTTCTTT.